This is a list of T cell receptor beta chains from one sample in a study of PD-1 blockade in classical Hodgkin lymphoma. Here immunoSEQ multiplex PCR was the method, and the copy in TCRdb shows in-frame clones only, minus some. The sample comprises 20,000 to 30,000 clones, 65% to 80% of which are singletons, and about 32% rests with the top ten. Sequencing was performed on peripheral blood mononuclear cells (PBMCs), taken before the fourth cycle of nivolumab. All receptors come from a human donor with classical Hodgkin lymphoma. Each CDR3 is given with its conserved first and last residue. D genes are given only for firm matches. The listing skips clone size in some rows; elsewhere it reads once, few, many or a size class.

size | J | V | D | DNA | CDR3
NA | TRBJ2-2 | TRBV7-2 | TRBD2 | TGTGCCAGCAGTCCCCGAGGGGCGGGAGAGAACACCGGGGAGCTGTTTTTT | CASSPRGAGENTGELFF
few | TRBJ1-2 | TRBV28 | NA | TGTGCCAGCAGGCAGAACTATGGCTACACCTTC | CASRQNYGYTF
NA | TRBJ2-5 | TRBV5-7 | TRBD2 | TGTGCCAGCAGCTTGGCCGAGCGGGGGGGGCGGACCCAGTACTTC | CASSLAERGGRTQYF
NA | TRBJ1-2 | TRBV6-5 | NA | TGTGCCAGCAGCGATACCTTGGGCTACACCTTC | CASSDTLGYTF
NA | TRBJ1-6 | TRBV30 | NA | TGTGCCTGGTCACTAATAGATAATTCACCCCTCCACTTT | CAWSLIDNSPLHF
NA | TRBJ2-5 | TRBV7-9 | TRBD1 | TGTGCCAGCAGCTTAAGGGGACAGCAAGAGACCCAGTACTTC | CASSLRGQQETQYF
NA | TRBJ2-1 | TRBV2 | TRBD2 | TGTGCCAGCACAAGCGGGGGGGCGAGCTCCTACAATGAGCAGTTCTTC | CASTSGGASSYNEQFF
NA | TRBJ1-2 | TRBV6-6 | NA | TGTGCCAACAGAGTCGACAGGCGCCGGGACTATGGCTACACCTTC | CANRVDRRRDYGYTF
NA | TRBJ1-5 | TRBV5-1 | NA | TGCGCCAGCAGCTTGGGAGATTTACCCGGACAGCCCCAGCATTTT | CASSLGDLPGQPQHF
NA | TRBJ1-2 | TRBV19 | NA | TGTGCCAGTAGTATACAACGCGGAGGACAGAACTATGGCTACACCTTC | CASSIQRGGQNYGYTF
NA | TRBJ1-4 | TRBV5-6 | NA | TGTGCCAGCAGCAGGGACTCCCGGATGGGTGAAAAACTGTTTTTT | CASSRDSRMGEKLFF
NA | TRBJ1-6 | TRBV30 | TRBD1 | TGTGCCTGGAGTGTGAGACAGGGCCATAATTCACCCCTCCACTTT | CAWSVRQGHNSPLHF
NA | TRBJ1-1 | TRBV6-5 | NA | TGTGCCAGCACCAAGCAGGGGATGAACACTGAAGCTTTCTTT | CASTKQGMNTEAFF
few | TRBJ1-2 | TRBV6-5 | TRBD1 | TGTGCCAGCAGTCCGCGGACAGGGAACTCTGGCTACACCTTC | CASSPRTGNSGYTF
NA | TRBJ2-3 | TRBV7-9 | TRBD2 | TGTGCCAGCAGCTTAGGGCTAGCGGGGGTGGCAGATACGCAGTATTTT | CASSLGLAGVADTQYF
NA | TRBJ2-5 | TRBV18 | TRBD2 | TGTGCCAGCTCCCCAGGGTCTAGCGGGGGAGAAGAGACCCAGTACTTC | CASSPGSSGGEETQYF
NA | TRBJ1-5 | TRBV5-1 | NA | TGCGCCAGCAGCTTGCGATCCGATCAGCCCCAGCATTTT | CASSLRSDQPQHF
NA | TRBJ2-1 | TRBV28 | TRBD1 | TGTGCCAGCGGACAAGGGACAGGGGGCTTCGATGAGCAGTTCTTC | CASGQGTGGFDEQFF
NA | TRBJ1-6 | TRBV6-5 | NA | TGTGCCAGCACCTTGAAGAGAGAGCGAGGTTCACCCCTCCACTTT | CASTLKRERGSPLHF
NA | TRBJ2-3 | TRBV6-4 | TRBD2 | TGTGCCAGCAGCCTCACTAGCGACGCCACAGATACGCAGTATTTT | CASSLTSDATDTQYF
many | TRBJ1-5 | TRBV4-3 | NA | TGCGCCAGCAGCCAAGAGTCCGACAGCGGACAGCCCCAGCATTTT | CASSQESDSGQPQHF
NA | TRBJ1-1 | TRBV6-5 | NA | TGTGCCAGCAGTCAACCTGGAGAGTTGAACACTGAAGCTTTCTTT | CASSQPGELNTEAFF